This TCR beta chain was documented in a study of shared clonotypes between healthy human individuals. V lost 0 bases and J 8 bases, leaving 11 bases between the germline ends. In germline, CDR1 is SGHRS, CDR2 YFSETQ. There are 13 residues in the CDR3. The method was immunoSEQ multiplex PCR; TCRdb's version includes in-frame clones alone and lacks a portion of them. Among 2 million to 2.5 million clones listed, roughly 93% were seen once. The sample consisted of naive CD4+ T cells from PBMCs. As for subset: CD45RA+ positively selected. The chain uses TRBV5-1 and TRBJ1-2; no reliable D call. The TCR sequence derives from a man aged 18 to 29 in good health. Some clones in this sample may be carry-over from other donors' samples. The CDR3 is CASSLGTLSGYTF. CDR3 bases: TGCGCCAGCAGCTTGGGAACACTCTCGGGCTACACCTTC. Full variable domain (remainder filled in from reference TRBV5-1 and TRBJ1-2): KAGVTQTPRYLIKTRGQQVTLSCSPISGHRSVSWYQQTPGQGLQFLFEYFSETQRNKGNFPGRFSGRQFSNSRSEMNVSTLELGDSALYLCASSLGTLSGYTFGSGTRLTVV.